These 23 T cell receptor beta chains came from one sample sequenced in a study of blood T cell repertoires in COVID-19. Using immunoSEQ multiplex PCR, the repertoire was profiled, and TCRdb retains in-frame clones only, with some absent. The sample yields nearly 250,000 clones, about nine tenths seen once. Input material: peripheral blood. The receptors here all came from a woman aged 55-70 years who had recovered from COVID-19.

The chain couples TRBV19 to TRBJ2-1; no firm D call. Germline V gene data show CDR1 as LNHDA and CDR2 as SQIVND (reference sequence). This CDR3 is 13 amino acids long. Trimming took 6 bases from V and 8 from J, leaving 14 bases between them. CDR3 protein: CASSHRIVDEQFF. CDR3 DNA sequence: TGTGCCAGTAGCCACAGAATTGTCGATGAGCAGTTCTTC. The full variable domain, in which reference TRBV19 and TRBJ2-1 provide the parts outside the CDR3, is DGGITQSPKYLFRKEGQNVTLSCEQNLNHDAMYWYRQDPGQGLRLIYYSQIVNDFQKGDIAEGYSVSREKKESFPLTVTSAQKNPTAFYLCASSHRIVDEQFFGPGTRLTVL.

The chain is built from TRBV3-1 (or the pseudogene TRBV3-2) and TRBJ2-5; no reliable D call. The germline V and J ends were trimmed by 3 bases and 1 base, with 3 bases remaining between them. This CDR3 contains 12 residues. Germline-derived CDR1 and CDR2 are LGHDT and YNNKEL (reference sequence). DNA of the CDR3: TGTGCCAGCAGCCATAGCCAAGAGACCCAGTACTTC. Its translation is CASSHSQETQYF.

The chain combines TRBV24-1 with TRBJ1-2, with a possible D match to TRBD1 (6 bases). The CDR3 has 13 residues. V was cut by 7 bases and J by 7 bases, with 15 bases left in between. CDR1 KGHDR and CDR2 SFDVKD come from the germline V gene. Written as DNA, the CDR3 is TGTGCCACCAGCACAGGGTATGAAAGTGGCTACACCTTC. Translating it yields CATSTGYESGYTF.

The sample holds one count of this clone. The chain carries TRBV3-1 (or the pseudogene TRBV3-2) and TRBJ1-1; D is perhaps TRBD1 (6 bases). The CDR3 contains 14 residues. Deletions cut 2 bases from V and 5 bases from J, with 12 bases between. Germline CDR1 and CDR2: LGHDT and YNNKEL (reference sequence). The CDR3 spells CASSQTGRDTEAFF. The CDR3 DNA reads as TGTGCCAGCAGCCAAACAGGGAGGGATACTGAAGCTTTCTTT.

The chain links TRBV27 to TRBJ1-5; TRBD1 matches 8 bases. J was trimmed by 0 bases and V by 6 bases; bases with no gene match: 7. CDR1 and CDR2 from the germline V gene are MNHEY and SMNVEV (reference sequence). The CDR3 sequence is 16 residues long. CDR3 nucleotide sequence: TGTGCCAGCAGCCCCGGGACAGGCCATAGCAATCAGCCCCAGCATTTT. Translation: CASSPGTGHSNQPQHF.

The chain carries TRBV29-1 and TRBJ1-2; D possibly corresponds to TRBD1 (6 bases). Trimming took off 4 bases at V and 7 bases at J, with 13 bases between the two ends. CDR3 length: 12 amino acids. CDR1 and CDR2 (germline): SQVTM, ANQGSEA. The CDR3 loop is CSVGRTEGGYTF. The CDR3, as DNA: TGCAGCGTTGGGAGGACAGAGGGTGGCTACACCTTC.

CDR3 protein: CASSLGDNPTYEQYF. The CDR3 region has the DNA TGTGCCAGCAGCCTGGGGGACAACCCGACCTACGAGCAGTACTTC. The chain uses TRBV9 and TRBJ2-7; D perhaps matches TRBD1 (6 bases). CDR3 size: 15 residues. Germline CDR1 is SGDLS and CDR2 is YYNGEE. Trimming stripped 4 bases from V and 2 bases from J, with 16 bases between.

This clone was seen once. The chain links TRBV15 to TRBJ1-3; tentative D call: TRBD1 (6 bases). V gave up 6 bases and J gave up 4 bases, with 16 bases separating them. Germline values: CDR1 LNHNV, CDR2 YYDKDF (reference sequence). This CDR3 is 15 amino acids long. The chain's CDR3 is CATRKGVAAGNTIYF. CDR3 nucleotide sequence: TGTGCCACCAGGAAGGGGGTGGCCGCGGGAAACACCATATATTTT.

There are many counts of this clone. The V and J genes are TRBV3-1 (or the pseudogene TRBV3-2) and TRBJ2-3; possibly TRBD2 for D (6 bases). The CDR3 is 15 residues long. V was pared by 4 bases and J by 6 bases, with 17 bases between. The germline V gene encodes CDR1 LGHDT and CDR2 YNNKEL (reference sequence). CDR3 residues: CASSPGGGVYDTQYF. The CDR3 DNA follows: TGTGCCAGCAGCCCAGGAGGCGGGGTCTATGATACGCAGTATTTT.

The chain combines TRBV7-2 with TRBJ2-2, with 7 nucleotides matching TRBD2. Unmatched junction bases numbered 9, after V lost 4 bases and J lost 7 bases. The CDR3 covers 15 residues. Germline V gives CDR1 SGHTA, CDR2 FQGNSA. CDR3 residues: CASSSGGSGGGELFF. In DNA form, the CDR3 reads TGTGCCAGCAGCTCCGGGGGGAGCGGTGGCGGGGAGCTGTTTTTT.

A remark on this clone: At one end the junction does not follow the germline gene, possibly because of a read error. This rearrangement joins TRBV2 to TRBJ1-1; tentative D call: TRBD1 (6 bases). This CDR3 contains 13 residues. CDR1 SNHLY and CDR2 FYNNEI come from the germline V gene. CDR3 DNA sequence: TGTGCCAGCAGGGAAGGGGGGGACACTGAAGCTTTCTTT. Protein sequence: CASREGGDTEAFF.

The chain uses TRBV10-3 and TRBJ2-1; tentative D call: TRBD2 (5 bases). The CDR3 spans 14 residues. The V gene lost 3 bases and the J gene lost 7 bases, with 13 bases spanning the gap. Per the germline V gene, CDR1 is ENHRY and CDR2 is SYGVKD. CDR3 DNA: TGTGCCATCAGTGATACGAACGGGGATAATGAGCAGTTCTTC. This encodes CAISDTNGDNEQFF.

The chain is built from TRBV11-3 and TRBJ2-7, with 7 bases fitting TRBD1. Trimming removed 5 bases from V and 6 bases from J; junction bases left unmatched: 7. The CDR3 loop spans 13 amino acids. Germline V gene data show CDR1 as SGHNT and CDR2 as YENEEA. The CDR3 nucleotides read TGTGCCAGCAGCCCCGGGGCAGGGGGCGAGCAGTACTTC. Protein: CASSPGAGGEQYF. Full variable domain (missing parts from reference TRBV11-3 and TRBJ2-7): EAGVVQSPRYKIIEKKQPVAFWCNPISGHNTLYWYLQNLGQGPELLIRYENEEAVDDSQLPKDRFSAERLKGVDSTLKIQPAELGDSAVYLCASSPGAGGEQYFGPGTRLTVT.

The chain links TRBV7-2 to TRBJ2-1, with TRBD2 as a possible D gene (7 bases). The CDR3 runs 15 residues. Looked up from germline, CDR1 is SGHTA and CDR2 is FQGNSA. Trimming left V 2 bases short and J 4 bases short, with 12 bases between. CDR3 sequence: CASSLNRGAYNEQFF. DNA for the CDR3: TGTGCCAGCAGCTTAAATCGGGGGGCGTACAATGAGCAGTTCTTC.

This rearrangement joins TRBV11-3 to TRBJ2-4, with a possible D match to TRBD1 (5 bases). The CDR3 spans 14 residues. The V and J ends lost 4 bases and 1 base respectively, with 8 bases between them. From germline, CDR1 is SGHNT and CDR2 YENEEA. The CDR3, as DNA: TGTGCCAGCAGCTCCGACAGTGCCAAAAACATTCAGTACTTC. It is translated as CASSSDSAKNIQYF.

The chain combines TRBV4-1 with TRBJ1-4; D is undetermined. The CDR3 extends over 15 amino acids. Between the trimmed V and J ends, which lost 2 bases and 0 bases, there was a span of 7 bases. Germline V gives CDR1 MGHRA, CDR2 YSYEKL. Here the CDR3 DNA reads TGCGCCAGCAGCCAACGAGTGTCAACTAATGAAAAACTGTTTTTT. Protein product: CASSQRVSTNEKLFF.

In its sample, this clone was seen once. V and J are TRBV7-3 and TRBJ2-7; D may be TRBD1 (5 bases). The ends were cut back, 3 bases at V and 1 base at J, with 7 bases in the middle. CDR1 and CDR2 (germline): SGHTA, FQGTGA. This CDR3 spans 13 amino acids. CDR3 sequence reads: CASSFGASYEQYF. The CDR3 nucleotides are TGTGCCAGCAGCTTTGGGGCATCCTACGAGCAGTACTTC.

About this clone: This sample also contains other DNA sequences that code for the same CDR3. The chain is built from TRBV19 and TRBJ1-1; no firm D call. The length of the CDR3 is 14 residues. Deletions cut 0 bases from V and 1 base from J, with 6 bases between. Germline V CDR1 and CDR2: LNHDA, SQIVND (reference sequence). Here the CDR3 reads CASSIELRNTEAFF. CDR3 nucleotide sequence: TGTGCCAGTAGTATAGAACTGAGGAACACTGAAGCTTTCTTT.

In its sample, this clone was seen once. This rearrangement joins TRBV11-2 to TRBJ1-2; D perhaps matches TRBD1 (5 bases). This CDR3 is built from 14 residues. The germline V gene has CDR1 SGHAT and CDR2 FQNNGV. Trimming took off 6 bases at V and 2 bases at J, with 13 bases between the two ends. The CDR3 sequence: CASRQRGGNYGYTF. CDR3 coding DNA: TGTGCCAGCAGACAAAGGGGCGGAAACTATGGCTACACCTTC.

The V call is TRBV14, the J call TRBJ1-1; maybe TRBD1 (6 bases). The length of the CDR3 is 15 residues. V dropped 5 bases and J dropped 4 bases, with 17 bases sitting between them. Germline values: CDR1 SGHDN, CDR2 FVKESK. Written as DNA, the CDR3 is TGTGCCAGCAGCTTCCGAGGGGGGGGTATCACTGAAGCTTTCTTT. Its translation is CASSFRGGGITEAFF.

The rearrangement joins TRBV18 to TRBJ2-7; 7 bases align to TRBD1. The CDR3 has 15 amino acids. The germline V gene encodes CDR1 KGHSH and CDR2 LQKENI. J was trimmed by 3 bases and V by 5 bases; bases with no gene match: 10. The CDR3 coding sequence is TGTGCCAGCTCATTCAGGGGGTTTAGCTACTACGAGCAGTACTTC. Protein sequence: CASSFRGFSYYEQYF.

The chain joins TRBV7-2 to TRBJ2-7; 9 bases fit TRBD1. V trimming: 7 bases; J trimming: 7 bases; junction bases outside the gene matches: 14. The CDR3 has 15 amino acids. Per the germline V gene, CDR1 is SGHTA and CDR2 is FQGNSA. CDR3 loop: CASNPLGTGTWEQYF. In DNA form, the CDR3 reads TGTGCCAGCAACCCTCTGGGGACAGGGACTTGGGAGCAGTACTTC.

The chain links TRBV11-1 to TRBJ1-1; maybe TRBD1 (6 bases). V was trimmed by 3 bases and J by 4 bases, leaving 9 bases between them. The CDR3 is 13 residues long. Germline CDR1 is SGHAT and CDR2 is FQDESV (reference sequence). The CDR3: CASSLGGLTEAFF. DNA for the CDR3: TGTGCCAGCAGCTTGGGGGGGCTCACTGAAGCTTTCTTT.